These T cell receptor beta chains were read from a single sample in a study of identical twins. TCRdb used MiXCR to reprocess the 5' RACE reads, holding one entry per CDR3 protein. The table lists approximately 670,000 distinct CDR3 sequences, approximately 6% of them singletons. The sample was naive T cells sorted from blood. All receptors come from a man aged 18 to 29 in good health. CDR3s include the opening cysteine and the closing phenylalanine or tryptophan. D genes are given only for firm matches. Rows may omit the clone size; those that give it use once, few, many or a size class.

v_call	j_call	d_call	clone_size	cdr3_nt	cdr3_aa
TRBV20-1	TRBJ2-2	TRBD2	many	TGCAGTGCTGAGCCTAGCGGGAGACCCAACACCGGGGAGCTGTTTTTT	CSAEPSGRPNTGELFF
TRBV12-3/TRBV12-4	TRBJ2-7	.	many	TGTGCCAGCAGTTTAGCTCGGTCCCAATACGAGCAGTACTTC	CASSLARSQYEQYF
TRBV6-1	TRBJ2-6	.	.	TGTGCCAGCGTACAGGGAGCTGGGGCCAACGTCCTGACTTTC	CASVQGAGANVLTF
TRBV3-1	TRBJ2-7	.	many	TGTGCCAGCAGCCATGACAGGTACGAGCAGTACTTC	CASSHDRYEQYF
TRBV4-2	TRBJ2-7	.	many	TGTGCCAGCAGCCAAGGCGTATCAGGCTACGAGCAGTACTTC	CASSQGVSGYEQYF
TRBV12-3/TRBV12-4	TRBJ2-1	.	many	TGTGCCAGCAGTCACAGGGTCAATGAGCAGTTCTTC	CASSHRVNEQFF
TRBV3-1	TRBJ2-1	.	few	TGTGCCAGCAGCCAATTACAGGGTAGATCCTACAATGAGCAGTTCTTC	CASSQLQGRSYNEQFF
TRBV25-1	TRBJ2-1	.	many	TGTGCCAGCAGTCGATACTTGTACAATGAGCAGTTCTTC	CASSRYLYNEQFF
TRBV20-1	TRBJ2-3	TRBD2	many	TGCAGTGCTAGGACTAGCGGGAGAGACGCTCGCACAGATACGCAGTATTTT	CSARTSGRDARTDTQYF
TRBV5-1	TRBJ2-3	.	many	TGCGCCAGCAGCTGGGTAGAGAGGGGGACAGATACGCAGTATTTT	CASSWVERGTDTQYF
TRBV5-5	TRBJ2-1	TRBD2	many	TGTGCCAGCAGCCCGGGACTAGCGGTTTACAATGAGCAGTTCTTC	CASSPGLAVYNEQFF
TRBV7-9	TRBJ2-4	TRBD2	.	TGTGCCAGCAGCTTAGCATGGGACTATCCTAAGGACATTCAGTACTTC	CASSLAWDYPKDIQYF
TRBV7-2	TRBJ2-3	.	.	TGTGCCAGCAGCGCTACCGGGACGGGTAGTTACACAGATACGCAGTATTTT	CASSATGTGSYTDTQYF
TRBV3-1	TRBJ2-5	TRBD2	once	TGTGCCAGCTCCATCTCCCCGGGACTAACCCAAGAGACCCAGTACTTC	CASSISPGLTQETQYF
TRBV20-1	TRBJ2-2	.	many	TGCAGTGCTAGTGCCCGAATGGGATTTAGCACCGGGGAGCTGTTTTTT	CSASARMGFSTGELFF
TRBV3-1	TRBJ2-3	TRBD1	few	TGTGCCAGCAGCCCGGGACAGGGGAGCGAGGCAGATACGCAGTATTTT	CASSPGQGSEADTQYF
TRBV7-4	TRBJ2-1	.	many	TGTGCCAGCAACTCGTATAAGGGGCCCCAATACGAGCAGTTCTTC	CASNSYKGPQYEQFF
TRBV5-1	TRBJ2-3	TRBD2	many	TGCGCCAGCAGCTTACGTCTAGCGGGAGTCGAGGATACGCAGTATTTT	CASSLRLAGVEDTQYF
TRBV12-3/TRBV12-4	TRBJ2-1	.	many	TGTGCCAGCAGTTTAGCCTCTAGTACGAATGAGCAGTTCTTC	CASSLASSTNEQFF
TRBV18	TRBJ1-2	.	.	TGTGCCAGCTCGACCCCCTCTCCAGTTCCGTATGGCTACACCTTC	CASSTPSPVPYGYTF
TRBV20-1	TRBJ1-3	.	many	TGCAGTGCTAGAGGCCGAACTGGAAACACCATATATTTT	CSARGRTGNTIYF
TRBV5-1	TRBJ1-1	.	.	TGCGCCAGCAGCTTGATAGAACGACGGTCTTACACTGAAGCTTTCTTT	CASSLIERRSYTEAFF
TRBV4-2	TRBJ2-3	.	few	TGTGCCAGCAGCGCAACTAGGGACGGGGGTACAGATACGCAGTATTTT	CASSATRDGGTDTQYF
TRBV10-3	TRBJ2-3	.	few	TGTGCCATCAGTGAGGGTGGATCCTCCCTCACAGATACGCAGTATTTT	CAISEGGSSLTDTQYF
TRBV25-1	TRBJ2-1	.	few	TGTGCCAGCAGTGGGGGCCAGCCGGGCTTAAGGGGTTGGAGCTCCTACAATGAGCAGTTCTTC	CASSGGQPGLRGWSSYNEQFF
TRBV6-5	TRBJ2-7	.	.	TGTGCCAGCAGTTACTCGAGTCTAGTCTCCTACGAGCAGTACTTC	CASSYSSLVSYEQYF
TRBV10-1	TRBJ2-3	.	many	TGCGCCAGCAGTGATCCTAACACAGATACGCAGTATTTT	CASSDPNTDTQYF
TRBV6-2/TRBV6-3	TRBJ2-7	.	few	TGTGCCAGCGGAATAGACTTGTCCCACACCTACGAGCAGTACTTC	CASGIDLSHTYEQYF
TRBV2	TRBJ1-2	.	few	TGTGCCAGCAGTGCCGTATATGGCTACACCTTC	CASSAVYGYTF
TRBV12-3/TRBV12-4	TRBJ1-6	.	many	TGTGCCAGCAGTTCCTCTATCGGTTCACCCCTCCACTTT	CASSSSIGSPLHF
TRBV12-3/TRBV12-4	TRBJ2-1	.	.	TGTGCCAGCAGATCTCCTAGCCACAATGAGCAGTTCTTC	CASRSPSHNEQFF
TRBV2	TRBJ2-1	TRBD1	few	TGTGCCAGCAGTCCTAGACAGGGGGCGATGGTTGAGCAGTTCTTC	CASSPRQGAMVEQFF
TRBV27	TRBJ2-7	.	.	TGTGCCAGCAGTTTCTTGGGGGGAACCTACGAGCAGTACTTC	CASSFLGGTYEQYF
TRBV24-1	TRBJ1-1	TRBD1	many	TGTGCCACCAGTGATTCCTACCTAGGACAGGTGGGTGAAGCTTTCTTT	CATSDSYLGQVGEAFF
TRBV20-1	TRBJ2-1	TRBD2	many	TGCAATGCAGTGGGGACTAGCGGCTACAATGAGCAGTTCTTC	CNAVGTSGYNEQFF
TRBV10-3	TRBJ2-3	.	many	TGTGCCATCAGTGACCCGGGAGGCACAGATACGCAGTATTTT	CAISDPGGTDTQYF